The T cell receptor beta chain under discussion was sequenced for a study of metastatic and nonmetastatic thyroid tumors. Overall study: Patients with malignant and benign thyroid disease provided blood and tumor or nodule tissue, whose repertoires were compared. Study-wide points: As reported, TCR beta diversity in blood and tumor was significantly higher in malignant thyroid tumors than in benign nodules.

This clone was seen a handful of times. The target antigen is unknown. Patients had received no treatment of any kind before thyroid surgery. Original data processing: Clinicopathological groups of papillary thyroid cancer showed CDR3 differences that were used to build a distant-metastasis classifier. TCRdb re-clonotyped the PCR reads through MiXCR. TCRdb's processing, not the authors', yielded these V and J calls. The table has under 15,000 clones, about 12% seen once. The germline gives CDR1 LGHDT, CDR2 YNNKEL (reference sequence). The CDR3 is 16 residues long. The V gene end was trimmed by 4 bases and the J gene end by 5 bases; junction bases not matched to a gene: 12.

The sequencing input was blood. V gene TRBV3-1 combines with J gene TRBJ2-3; TRBD2 matches 7 bases. This receptor was identified in a female donor with papillary thyroid cancer or a benign thyroid nodule (not recorded which). Some clones in this sample may be carry-over from other donors' samples. CDR3: CASSLVGGEVGDTQYF. Written as DNA, the CDR3 is TGTGCCAGCAGCCTGGTGGGGGGGGAGGTAGGAGATACGCAGTATTTT.